Here is one TCR beta chain with its context. No cognate antigen has been identified for it. The input lacks base qualities; no much larger clone sits a single base away. Enrolling through a virtual design, the prospective study's participants ranged in age from about 18 to 89 years and lived across around 25 United States geographic areas. To assign participants to cohorts, the prospective study relied on clinical history that participants themselves reported in a screening survey and a study questionnaire. ImmuneRACE Cohort 3 recovered participants were defined by two consecutive negative NP/OP PCR tests, healthcare professional clearance, or symptom resolution. Mobile phlebotomists in the prospective study collected whole blood, serum and a nasopharyngeal or oropharyngeal swab from every participant. Over an approximately two-month period, participants in the prospective study had the option of providing additional blood draws and questionnaires. Prospective study blood samples were shipped either frozen or at room temperature before DNA extraction.

The entry originates in a study of blood T cell repertoires in COVID-19 (dated by TCRdb to about 2020). Turning to the overall study: Collaborator samples came from the United States, Italy and Spain and covered acute and convalescent phases of COVID-19. The material from the prospective study consisted of cDNA or gDNA derived from T cells, B-cell-depleted T cells, or PBMCs. Subjects who had been exposed to COVID-19, were actively infected with it, or had recovered from it provided the deeply sampled blood TCRbeta repertoires that made up the dataset. A freely available public database, intended as a resource for researchers studying the immune response to SARS-CoV-2, is where the repertoires were released. The samples were drawn from two sources: the first 160 participants of the ongoing ImmuneRACE study, and 1,000 to 1,500 subjects contributed by 6 global collaborators. Sample metadata almost always included a de-identified subject ID, COVID-19 status, age in years and sex. Where HLA class I and class II types were available, the types were taken from metadata supplied by the sample provider, not from assay-based typing.

What the study reported, not specific to this receptor: Clinical and demographic metadata were provided uncurated, with the amount varying by source and participant.

TCRbeta CDR3 regions were amplified from genomic DNA by means of the immunoSEQ Assay, a bias-controlled multiplex PCR. Processing in the source paper ran as follows. The number of nucleated cells in each sample was estimated by amplification of reference gene primers within the assay. To quantify the absolute abundance of each unique TCRbeta CDR3 rearrangement, sequence reads were collapsed and filtered. Productive Simpson clonality was computed per sample as the square root of Simpson's diversity index over productive rearrangements. TCRdb took over this immuneACCESS table, retaining in-frame rearrangements with V and J assigned. Such tables are incomplete; in checked studies, under half of the missing clones stem from an unresolved V gene, and the remainder is unexplained. The V and J calls and clone size were taken over from that table, and D and trimming were inferred from the DNA. Recorded for this sample are roughly 250,000 clones; approximately 85% of them occurred a single time. The top ten clonotypes cover more than 4% of the sample.

Source material: PBMCs or T cells enriched from blood (not recorded which). The origin of this receptor is a woman in her 30s who had recovered from COVID-19.

The sequence in DNA is TGTGCCAGCAGCTCGACAGGGGATTATTCACCCCTCCACTTT. It translates to CASSSTGDYSPLHF. This chain is built from TRBV28 and TRBJ1-6; TRBD1 fits 8 bases in the junction. The CDR3 holds 14 amino acids from the cysteine to the phenylalanine. The entry retains the CDR3 DNA only, 42 bases that are in frame from base 1. Based on the germline V gene, the CDR1 and CDR2 sequences are MDHEN and SYDVKM. Germline trimming amounts to 6 bases on V and 8 bases on J, with 6 as the count of junction bases outside the gene matches.